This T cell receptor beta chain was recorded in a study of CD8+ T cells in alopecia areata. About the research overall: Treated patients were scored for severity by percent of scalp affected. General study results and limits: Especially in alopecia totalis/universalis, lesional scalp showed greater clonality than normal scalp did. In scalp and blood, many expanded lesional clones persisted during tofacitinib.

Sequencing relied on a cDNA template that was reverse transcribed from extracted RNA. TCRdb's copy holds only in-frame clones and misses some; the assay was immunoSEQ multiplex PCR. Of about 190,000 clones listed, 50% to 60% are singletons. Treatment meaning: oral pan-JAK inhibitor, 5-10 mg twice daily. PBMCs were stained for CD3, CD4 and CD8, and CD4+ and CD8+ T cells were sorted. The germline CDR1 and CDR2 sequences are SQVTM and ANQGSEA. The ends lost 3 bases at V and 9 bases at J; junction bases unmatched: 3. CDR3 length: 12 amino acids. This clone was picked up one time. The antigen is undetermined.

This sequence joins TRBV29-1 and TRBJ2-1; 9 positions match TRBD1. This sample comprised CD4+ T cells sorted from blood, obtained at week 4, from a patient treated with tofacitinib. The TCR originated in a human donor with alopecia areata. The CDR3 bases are TGCAGCGTTGATGGACAGGGGTTTGAGCAGTTCTTC. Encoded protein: CSVDGQGFEQFF.